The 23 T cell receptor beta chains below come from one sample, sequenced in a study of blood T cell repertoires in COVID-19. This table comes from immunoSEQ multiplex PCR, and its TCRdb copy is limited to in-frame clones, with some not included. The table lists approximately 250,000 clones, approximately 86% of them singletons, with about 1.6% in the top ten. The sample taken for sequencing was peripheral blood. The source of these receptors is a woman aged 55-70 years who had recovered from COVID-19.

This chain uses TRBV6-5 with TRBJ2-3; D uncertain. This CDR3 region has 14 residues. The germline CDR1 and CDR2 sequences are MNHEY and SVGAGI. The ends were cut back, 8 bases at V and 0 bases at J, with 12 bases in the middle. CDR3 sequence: CASSLQTSTDTQYF. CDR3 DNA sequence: TGTGCCAGCTCCCTCCAGACTAGCACAGATACGCAGTATTTT.

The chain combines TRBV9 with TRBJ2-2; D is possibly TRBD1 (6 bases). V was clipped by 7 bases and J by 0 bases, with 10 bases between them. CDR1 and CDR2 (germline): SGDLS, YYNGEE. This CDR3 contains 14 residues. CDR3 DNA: TGTGCCAGCTCGACAGGCCCGAACACCGGGGAGCTGTTTTTT. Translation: CASSTGPNTGELFF.

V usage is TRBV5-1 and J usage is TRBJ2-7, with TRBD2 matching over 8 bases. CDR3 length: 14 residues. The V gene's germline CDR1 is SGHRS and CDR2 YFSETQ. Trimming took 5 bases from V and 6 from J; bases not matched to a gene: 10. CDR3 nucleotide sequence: TGCGCCAGCAGAGAACGGGGGGGTCTCGTCGAGCAGTACTTC. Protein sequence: CASRERGGLVEQYF.

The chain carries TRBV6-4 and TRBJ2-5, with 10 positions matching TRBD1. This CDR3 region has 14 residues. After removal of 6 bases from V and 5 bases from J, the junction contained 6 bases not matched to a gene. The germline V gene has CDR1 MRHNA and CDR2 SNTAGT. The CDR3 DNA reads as TGTGCCAGCAGCCTGACAGGGGGCTCTGAGACCCAGTACTTC. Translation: CASSLTGGSETQYF.

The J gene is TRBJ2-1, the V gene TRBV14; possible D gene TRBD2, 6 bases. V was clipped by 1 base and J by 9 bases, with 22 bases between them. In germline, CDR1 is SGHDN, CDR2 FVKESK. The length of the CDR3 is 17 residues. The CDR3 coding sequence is TGTGCCAGCAGCCAAGTTTGGAAGTCGCTAGCGTCTAGTGAGCAGTTCTTC. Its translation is CASSQVWKSLASSEQFF.

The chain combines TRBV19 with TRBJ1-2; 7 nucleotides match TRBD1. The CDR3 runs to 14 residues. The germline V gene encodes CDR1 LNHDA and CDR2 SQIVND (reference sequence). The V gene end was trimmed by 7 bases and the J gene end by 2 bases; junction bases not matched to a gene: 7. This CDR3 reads CASTPTGQNYGYTF. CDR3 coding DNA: TGTGCCAGTACTCCGACAGGGCAGAACTATGGCTACACCTTC.

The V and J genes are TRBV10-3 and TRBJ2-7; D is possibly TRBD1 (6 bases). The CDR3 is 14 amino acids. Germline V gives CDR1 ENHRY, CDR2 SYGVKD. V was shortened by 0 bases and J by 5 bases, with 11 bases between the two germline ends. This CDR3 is CAISESTGWNEQYF. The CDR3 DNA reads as TGTGCCATCAGTGAGTCAACAGGGTGGAACGAGCAGTACTTC.

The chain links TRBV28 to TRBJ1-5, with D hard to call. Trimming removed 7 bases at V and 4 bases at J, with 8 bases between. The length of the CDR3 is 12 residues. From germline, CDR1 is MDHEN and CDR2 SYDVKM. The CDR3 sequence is CASTILNQPQHF. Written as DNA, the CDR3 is TGTGCCAGCACCATTTTGAATCAGCCCCAGCATTTT.

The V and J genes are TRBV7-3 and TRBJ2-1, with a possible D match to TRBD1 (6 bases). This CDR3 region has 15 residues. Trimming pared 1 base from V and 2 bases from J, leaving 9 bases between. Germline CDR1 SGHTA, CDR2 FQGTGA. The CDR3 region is CASSLMGATYNEQFF. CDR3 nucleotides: TGTGCCAGCAGCTTAATGGGGGCTACCTACAATGAGCAGTTCTTC.

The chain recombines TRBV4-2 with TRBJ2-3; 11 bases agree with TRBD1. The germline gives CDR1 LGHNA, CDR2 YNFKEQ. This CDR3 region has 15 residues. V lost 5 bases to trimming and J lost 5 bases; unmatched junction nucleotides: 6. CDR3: CASSARGQGEDTQYF. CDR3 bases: TGTGCCAGCAGCGCTAGGGGACAGGGGGAAGATACGCAGTATTTT.

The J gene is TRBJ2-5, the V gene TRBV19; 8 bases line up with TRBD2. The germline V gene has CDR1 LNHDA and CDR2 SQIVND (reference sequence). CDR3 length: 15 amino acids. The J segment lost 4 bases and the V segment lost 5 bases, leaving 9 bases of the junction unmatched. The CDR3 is CASSYTSGGRETQYF. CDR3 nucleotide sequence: TGTGCCAGTAGTTACACTAGCGGTGGACGAGAGACCCAGTACTTC. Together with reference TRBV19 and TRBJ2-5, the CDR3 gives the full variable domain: DGGITQSPKYLFRKEGQNVTLSCEQNLNHDAMYWYRQDPGQGLRLIYYSQIVNDFQKGDIAEGYSVSREKKESFPLTVTSAQKNPTAFYLCASSYTSGGRETQYFGPGTRLLVL.

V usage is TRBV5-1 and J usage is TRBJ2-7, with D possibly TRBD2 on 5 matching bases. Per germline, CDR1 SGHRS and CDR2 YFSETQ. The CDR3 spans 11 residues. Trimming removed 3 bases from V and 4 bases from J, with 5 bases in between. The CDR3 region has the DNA TGCGCCAGCAGCTCGGGGTACGAGCAGTACTTC. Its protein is CASSSGYEQYF.

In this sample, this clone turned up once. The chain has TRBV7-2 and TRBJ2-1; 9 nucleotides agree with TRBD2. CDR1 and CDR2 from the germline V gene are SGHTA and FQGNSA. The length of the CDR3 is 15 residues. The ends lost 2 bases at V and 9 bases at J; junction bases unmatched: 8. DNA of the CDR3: TGTGCCAGCAGCTTATACCGGACTAGCGTTTCTGAGCAGTTCTTC. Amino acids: CASSLYRTSVSEQFF.

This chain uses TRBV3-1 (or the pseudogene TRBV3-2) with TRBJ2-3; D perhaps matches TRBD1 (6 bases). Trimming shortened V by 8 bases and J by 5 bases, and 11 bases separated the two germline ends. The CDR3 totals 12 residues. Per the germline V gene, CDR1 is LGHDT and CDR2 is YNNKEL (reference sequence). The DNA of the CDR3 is TGTGCCAGCGGACTGACAGGAGATACGCAGTATTTT. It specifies CASGLTGDTQYF.

The DNA of the CDR3 is TGTGCCAGCAGCTTGGACAGCTCCTACAATGAGCAGTTCTTC. This translates into CASSLDSSYNEQFF. The V and J genes are TRBV6-5 and TRBJ2-1, with D tentatively TRBD1 (6 bases). Germline lookup yields CDR1 MNHEY and CDR2 SVGAGI. This CDR3 is 14 amino acids long. Between the trimmed V and J ends, which lost 6 bases and 0 bases, there was a span of 9 bases.

The CDR3 spells CASSELAGGLNEQFF. CDR3 in DNA: TGTGCCAGCAGCGAACTAGCGGGGGGGCTCAATGAGCAGTTCTTC. The rearrangement links TRBV7-9 to TRBJ2-1; 13 bases are a match to TRBD2. Trimming removed 5 bases from V and 6 bases from J; junction bases left unmatched: 4. Germline CDR1 SEHNR, CDR2 FQNEAQ (reference sequence). The CDR3 covers 15 residues. Complete variable domain (other parts from reference TRBV7-9 and TRBJ2-1): DTGVSQNPRHKITKRGQNVTFRCDPISEHNRLYWYRQTLGQGPEFLTYFQNEAQLEKSRLLSDRFSAERPKGSFSTLEIQRTEQGDSAMYLCASSELAGGLNEQFFGPGTRLTVL.

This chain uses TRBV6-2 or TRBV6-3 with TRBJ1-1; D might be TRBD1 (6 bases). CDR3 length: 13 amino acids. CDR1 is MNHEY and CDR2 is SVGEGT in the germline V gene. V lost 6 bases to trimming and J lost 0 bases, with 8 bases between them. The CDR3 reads CASSGQMNTEAFF. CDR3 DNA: TGTGCCAGCAGCGGACAGATGAACACTGAAGCTTTCTTT.

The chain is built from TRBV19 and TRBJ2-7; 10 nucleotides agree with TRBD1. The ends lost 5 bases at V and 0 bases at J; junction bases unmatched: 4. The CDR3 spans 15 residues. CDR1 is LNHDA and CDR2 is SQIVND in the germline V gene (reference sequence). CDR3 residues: CASSVRDRGSYEQYF. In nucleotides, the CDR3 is TGTGCCAGTAGTGTCCGGGACAGGGGCTCCTACGAGCAGTACTTC.

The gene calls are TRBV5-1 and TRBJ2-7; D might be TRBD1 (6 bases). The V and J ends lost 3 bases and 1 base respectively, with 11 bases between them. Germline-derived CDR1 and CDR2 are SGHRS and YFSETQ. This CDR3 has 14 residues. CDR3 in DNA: TGCGCCAGCAGCTGGGGGCCTCCTTCCTACGAGCAGTACTTC. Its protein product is CASSWGPPSYEQYF.

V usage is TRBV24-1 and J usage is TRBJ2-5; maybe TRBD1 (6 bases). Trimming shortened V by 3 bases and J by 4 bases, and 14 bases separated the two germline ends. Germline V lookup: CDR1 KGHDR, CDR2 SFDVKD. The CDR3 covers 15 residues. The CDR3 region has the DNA TGTGCCACCAGTGATGGTAGAGGGGGTGGAGAGACCCAGTACTTC. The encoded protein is CATSDGRGGGETQYF.

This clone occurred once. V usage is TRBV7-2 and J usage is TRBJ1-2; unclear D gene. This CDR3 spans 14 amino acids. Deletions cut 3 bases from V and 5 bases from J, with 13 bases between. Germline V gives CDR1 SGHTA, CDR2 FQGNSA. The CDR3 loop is CASSLSDLQYGYTF. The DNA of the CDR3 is TGTGCCAGCAGCTTGTCAGATCTTCAATATGGCTACACCTTC. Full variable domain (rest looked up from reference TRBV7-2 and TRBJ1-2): GAGVSQSPSNKVTEKGKDVELRCDPISGHTALYWYRQSLGQGLEFLIYFQGNSAPDKSGLPSDRFSAERTGGSVSTLTIQRTQQEDSAVYLCASSLSDLQYGYTFGSGTRLTVV.

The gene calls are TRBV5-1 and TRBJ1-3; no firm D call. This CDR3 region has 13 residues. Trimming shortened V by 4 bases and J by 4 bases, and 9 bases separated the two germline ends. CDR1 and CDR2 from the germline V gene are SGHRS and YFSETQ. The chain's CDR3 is CASSPIQGNTIYF. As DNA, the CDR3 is TGCGCCAGCAGCCCTATACAGGGAAACACCATATATTTT. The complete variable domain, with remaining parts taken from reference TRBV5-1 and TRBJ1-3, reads KAGVTQTPRYLIKTRGQQVTLSCSPISGHRSVSWYQQTPGQGLQFLFEYFSETQRNKGNFPGRFSGRQFSNSRSEMNVSTLELGDSALYLCASSPIQGNTIYFGEGSWLTVV.

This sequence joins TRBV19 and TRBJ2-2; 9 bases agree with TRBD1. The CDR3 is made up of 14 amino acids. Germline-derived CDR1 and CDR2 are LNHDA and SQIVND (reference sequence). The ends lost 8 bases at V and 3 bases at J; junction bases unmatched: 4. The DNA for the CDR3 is TGTGCCAGTGGGGGACAGGGACACACCGGGGAGCTGTTTTTT. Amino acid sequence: CASGGQGHTGELFF.